The 18 T cell receptor beta chains presented below share a single source sample, sequenced in a study of blood T cell repertoires in COVID-19 (dated by TCRdb to 2018 to 2020). The library came from the immunoSEQ multiplex PCR assay. The table comes from immuneACCESS by way of TCRdb, which keeps in-frame sequences with V and J called. Part of the clones is missing from these tables; in studies checked, under half for an unresolved V gene and the rest for unknown reasons. In all, the sample holds some 220,000 clones, and about 83% of those were seen once. Of the sample, about 4% falls within the top ten clones. Sample: peripheral blood. All receptors come from a man in his fifties or sixties with acute or convalescent COVID-19.

The chain joins TRBV18 to TRBJ2-5, with D uncertain. This CDR3 region has 13 residues. The ends were cut back, 7 bases at V and 3 bases at J, with 12 bases in the middle. Germline CDR1 is KGHSH and CDR2 is LQKENI. The CDR3 loop reads CASYLGSEETQYF. The CDR3 DNA is TGTGCCAGCTATCTAGGTTCTGAAGAGACCCAGTACTTC.

The chain carries TRBV27 and TRBJ2-2; 7 bases line up with TRBD2. The CDR3 sequence is 15 residues long. Germline assignment: CDR1 MNHEY and CDR2 SMNVEV (reference sequence). Losses at the gene ends were 3 bases for V and 8 bases for J; bases not matched to a gene: 9. This CDR3 is CASSLPGTTPGELFF. CDR3 nucleotides: TGTGCCAGCAGTTTGCCCGGGACTACCCCTGGGGAGCTGTTTTTT.

V is TRBV3-1 (or the pseudogene TRBV3-2) and J is TRBJ1-2; no firm D call. Germline V gene sequence: CDR1 LGHDT, CDR2 YNNKEL (reference sequence). The CDR3 has 14 residues. Trimming cost V 0 bases and J 1 base, with 6 bases left between them. As DNA, the CDR3 is TGTGCCAGCAGCCAAGAAGAGGGTAACTATGGCTACACCTTC. Translated: CASSQEEGNYGYTF.

This chain connects TRBV6-2 or TRBV6-3 to TRBJ1-1; D is uncertain. V was pared by 6 bases and J by 3 bases, with 23 bases between. The germline V gene encodes CDR1 MNHEY and CDR2 SVGEGT. The length of the CDR3 is 17 residues. The CDR3 protein is CASSTTRDGNIYTEAFF. The DNA of the CDR3 is TGTGCCAGCAGCACGACTCGCGACGGGAACATCTACACTGAAGCTTTCTTT.

The V gene is TRBV5-1, the J gene TRBJ1-2; 9 positions match TRBD1. Germline CDR1 reads SGHRS; CDR2 reads YFSETQ. This CDR3 has 14 amino acids. The ends lost 4 bases at V and 8 bases at J; junction bases unmatched: 9. CDR3: CASSRTQGALGYTF. The CDR3 nucleotides are TGCGCCAGCAGCCGCACACAGGGGGCACTGGGCTACACCTTC. The variable domain in full, completed from reference TRBV5-1 and TRBJ1-2, reads KAGVTQTPRYLIKTRGQQVTLSCSPISGHRSVSWYQQTPGQGLQFLFEYFSETQRNKGNFPGRFSGRQFSNSRSEMNVSTLELGDSALYLCASSRTQGALGYTFGSGTRLTVV.

V and J are TRBV25-1 and TRBJ2-7, with D tentatively TRBD1 (5 bases). The CDR3 has 13 amino acids. Between the trimmed V and J ends, which lost 5 bases and 7 bases, there was a span of 15 bases. Germline CDR1 and CDR2: MGHDK and SYGVNS. CDR3 sequence reads: CASSQGASSEQYF. The CDR3 region has the DNA TGTGCCAGCAGTCAAGGGGCTTCGTCTGAGCAGTACTTC.

The chain recombines TRBV5-4 with TRBJ1-5, with a tentative D call TRBD1 (6 bases). The CDR3 contains 13 residues. CDR1 and CDR2 (germline): SGHNT, YYREEE (reference sequence). Deletions cut 3 bases from V and 4 bases from J, with 8 bases between. The CDR3 DNA sequence: TGTGCCAGCAGCTCGCAGGGGAATCAGCCCCAGCATTTT. It yields the protein CASSSQGNQPQHF.

The genes are TRBV6-5 and TRBJ1-1, with D hard to call. V lost 6 bases to trimming and J lost 0 bases, with 14 bases between them. This CDR3 has 15 amino acids. Germline V gene data show CDR1 as MNHEY and CDR2 as SVGAGI. The CDR3: CASRLSPYMNTEAFF. CDR3 nucleotides: TGTGCCAGCAGACTAAGCCCCTACATGAACACTGAAGCTTTCTTT.

J is TRBJ1-5 and V is TRBV6-2 or TRBV6-3; 10 bases align to TRBD1. V trimming: 0 bases; J trimming: 5 bases; junction bases outside the gene matches: 7. The CDR3 consists of 17 residues. Per the germline V gene, CDR1 is MNHEY and CDR2 is SVGEGT. CDR3 in amino acids: CASSYSRDRGWDQPQHF. CDR3 sequence (DNA): TGTGCCAGCAGTTACTCCCGGGACAGGGGCTGGGATCAGCCCCAGCATTTT.

This chain links TRBV5-6 with TRBJ2-3, with 10 bases aligning to TRBD2. The CDR3 runs to 14 residues. Germline loops: CDR1 SGHDT, CDR2 YYEEEE. After removal of 5 bases from V and 6 bases from J, the junction contained 6 bases not matched to a gene. The DNA for the CDR3 is TGTGCCAGCAGTACGGGACTAGCGTCGGATACGCAGTATTTT. Encoded protein: CASSTGLASDTQYF. The full variable domain, completed using reference TRBV5-6 and TRBJ2-3, is DAGVTQSPTHLIKTRGQQVTLRCSPKSGHDTVSWYQQALGQGPQFIFQYYEEEERQRGNFPDRFSGHQFPNYSSELNVNALLLGDSALYLCASSTGLASDTQYFGPGTRLTVL.

J is TRBJ1-2 and V is TRBV27, with TRBD1 matching 7 bases. From germline, CDR1 is MNHEY and CDR2 SMNVEV (reference sequence). There are 15 residues in the CDR3. With 3 bases clipped from V and 6 bases from J, the junction kept 10 bases outside the gene matches. The CDR3 loop is CASSFLGQVIDGYTF. In DNA, the CDR3 is TGTGCCAGCAGTTTCCTCGGACAGGTTATCGATGGCTACACCTTC.

J is TRBJ1-2 and V is TRBV11-2, with D tentatively TRBD1 (5 bases). CDR1 and CDR2 (germline): SGHAT, FQNNGV. Trimming pared 0 bases from V and 4 bases from J, leaving 18 bases between. The CDR3 contains 17 residues. This chain's CDR3 is CASSLEGGGYGAYGYTF. The DNA for the CDR3 is TGTGCCAGCAGCTTAGAAGGTGGGGGGTACGGGGCCTATGGCTACACCTTC.

The chain links TRBV28 to TRBJ1-3; D unresolved. The CDR3 runs 13 residues. Germline V gene sequence: CDR1 MDHEN, CDR2 SYDVKM. With 7 bases removed from V and 0 bases from J, the gap between germline ends came to 7 bases. The CDR3 region has the DNA TGTGCCAGCAATCAGTTCTCTGGAAACACCATATATTTT. Its translation: CASNQFSGNTIYF.

In this sample, this clone turned up once. The CDR3 DNA reads TGTGCCAGCAGGGTTACAGGGAGCACTGAAGCTTTCTTT. It is translated as CASRVTGSTEAFF. V and J are TRBV12-3 or TRBV12-4 and TRBJ1-1, with D tentatively TRBD1 (6 bases). This CDR3 comprises 13 residues. V was trimmed by 6 bases and J by 4 bases, leaving 12 bases between them.

The chain employs TRBV20-1 and TRBJ2-5, with D unclear. CDR1 and CDR2 (germline): DFQATT, SNEGSKA (reference sequence). Trimming shortened V by 3 bases and J by 5 bases, and 10 bases separated the two germline ends. The CDR3 is 12 amino acids. Here the CDR3 DNA reads TGCAGTGCTAGTTCCGGGTTGGAGACCCAGTACTTC. As protein: CSASSGLETQYF.

J is TRBJ1-2 and V is TRBV12-3 or TRBV12-4; possibly TRBD1 for D (5 bases). Trimming stripped 6 bases from V and 4 bases from J, with 12 bases between. The CDR3 has 13 residues. In nucleotides, the CDR3 is TGTGCCAGCAGCTTGGACAATTCCTATGGCTACACCTTC. This translates into CASSLDNSYGYTF.

V and J are TRBV5-1 and TRBJ1-2; weak D call: TRBD1 (5 bases). Germline V lookup: CDR1 SGHRS, CDR2 YFSETQ. V was shortened by 4 bases and J by 5 bases, with 27 bases between the two germline ends. This CDR3 has 18 residues. The CDR3 DNA is TGCGCCAGCAGCACCAGGTCGACCACCCCTATGGGGCAATATGGCTACACCTTC. It translates to CASSTRSTTPMGQYGYTF.

This clone showed up just once. CDR3 nucleotide sequence: TGTGCCAGCAGCTTATGGGCAAGCTCTGGAAACACCATATATTTT. Amino acids: CASSLWASSGNTIYF. This chain uses TRBV7-8 with TRBJ1-3; D ambiguous. Germline V gene sequence: CDR1 SGHVS, CDR2 FQNEAQ. Trimming took 2 bases from V and 0 from J, leaving 8 bases between them. This CDR3 is 15 amino acids long.